The 9 T cell receptor beta chains in this list originate from one sample, sequenced in a study of cytomegalovirus exposure and HLA in healthy donors. The PCR contained 60 Vbeta and 13 Jbeta primers. The assay was immunoSEQ multiplex PCR, and TCRdb's table has in-frame clones only and misses some. The sample lists some 190,000 clones, roughly 80% occurring once. Material: PBMCs. Receptor source: a woman aged 25 to 39 in good health and CMV-seropositive.

This chain uses TRBV5-6 with TRBJ1-2, with a tentative D call TRBD1 (6 bases). The CDR3 is made up of 14 amino acids. CDR1 is SGHDT, CDR2 YYEEEE, per germline. V shed 2 bases and J shed 4 bases, with 12 bases lying between them. CDR3 DNA: TGTGCCAGCAGCTTCCCAGGGGACCGCTATGGCTACACCTTC. This codes for CASSFPGDRYGYTF. Based on the CDR3 plus reference TRBV5-6 and TRBJ1-2, the full variable domain is DAGVTQSPTHLIKTRGQQVTLRCSPKSGHDTVSWYQQALGQGPQFIFQYYEEEERQRGNFPDRFSGHQFPNYSSELNVNALLLGDSALYLCASSFPGDRYGYTFGSGTRLTVV.

The V gene is TRBV2, the J gene TRBJ2-1, with TRBD1 as a possible D gene (7 bases). The CDR3 length is 13 residues. Germline-derived CDR1 and CDR2 are SNHLY and FYNNEI. V lost 7 bases and J 7 bases, leaving 14 bases between the germline ends. CDR3 DNA: TGTGCCAGCACCCGCGGGACAGTAAATGAGCAGTTCTTC. Translation gives CASTRGTVNEQFF.

The chain is built from TRBV7-2 and TRBJ2-1, with a weak D call TRBD2 (6 bases). The V gene lost 4 bases and the J gene lost 9 bases, with 19 bases spanning the gap. CDR3 length equals 15 residues. Germline CDR1 reads SGHTA; CDR2 reads FQGNSA. The CDR3 sequence: CASSSRAGSGGEQFF. The CDR3 coding sequence is TGTGCCAGCAGCTCCCGTGCGGGATCTGGGGGTGAGCAGTTCTTC.

The V call is TRBV5-1, the J call TRBJ2-1; TRBD2 matches at 11 bases. Trimming cost V 0 bases and J 7 bases; bases outside gene matches: 3. CDR1 is SGHRS, CDR2 YFSETQ, per germline. The CDR3 is made up of 15 amino acids. The CDR3 nucleotides are TGCGCCAGCAGCTTGGGACTAGCGGGAACGAATGAGCAGTTCTTC. Translating gives CASSLGLAGTNEQFF.

There are a few counts of this clone. The V call is TRBV28, the J call TRBJ1-2; 7 bases fit TRBD1. Trimming took 8 bases from V and 4 from J; bases not matched to a gene: 10. CDR1 and CDR2 (germline): MDHEN, SYDVKM. The CDR3 runs 14 residues. The CDR3 DNA is TGTGCCAGCCAGGGGGGTCTATTCGGCTATGGCTACACCTTC. Residues: CASQGGLFGYGYTF.

This chain joins TRBV29-1 and TRBJ2-1; possibly TRBD1 for D (5 bases). The germline gives CDR1 SQVTM, CDR2 ANQGSEA. The CDR3 runs to 14 residues. Trimming took 2 bases from V and 1 from J, leaving 9 bases between them. CDR3 coding DNA: TGCAGCGTTGAACAGCCAGGGTCCTACAATGAGCAGTTCTTC. Encoded protein: CSVEQPGSYNEQFF.

CDR3 in amino acids: CATGTSGISTGELFF. The CDR3 DNA sequence: TGTGCCACCGGGACTAGCGGGATATCGACCGGGGAGCTGTTTTTT. The chain employs TRBV6-5 and TRBJ2-2; TRBD2 agrees at 13 bases. Per germline, CDR1 MNHEY and CDR2 SVGAGI. This CDR3 has 15 amino acids. The junction had 7 bases not matched to a gene; V was cut back by 10 bases and J by 5 bases.

The chain joins TRBV6-5 to TRBJ1-3; 10 bases line up with TRBD1. The V gene's germline CDR1 is MNHEY and CDR2 SVGAGI. The V segment lost 10 bases and the J segment 1 base; nucleotides outside the gene matches: 7. CDR3 size: 15 residues. CDR3 in amino acids: CATATGGTSGNTIYF. The CDR3 coding sequence is TGTGCCACCGCGACAGGGGGCACGTCTGGAAACACCATATATTTT.

A single count supports this clone. The J gene is TRBJ2-7, the V gene TRBV11-2; 9 positions match TRBD1. The germline V gene encodes CDR1 SGHAT and CDR2 FQNNGV. The CDR3 length is 14 residues. The ends lost 1 base at V and 7 bases at J; junction bases unmatched: 5. CDR3 amino acids: CASSLGTGVGEQYF. CDR3 DNA sequence: TGTGCCAGCAGCTTAGGGACAGGGGTTGGAGAGCAGTACTTC.